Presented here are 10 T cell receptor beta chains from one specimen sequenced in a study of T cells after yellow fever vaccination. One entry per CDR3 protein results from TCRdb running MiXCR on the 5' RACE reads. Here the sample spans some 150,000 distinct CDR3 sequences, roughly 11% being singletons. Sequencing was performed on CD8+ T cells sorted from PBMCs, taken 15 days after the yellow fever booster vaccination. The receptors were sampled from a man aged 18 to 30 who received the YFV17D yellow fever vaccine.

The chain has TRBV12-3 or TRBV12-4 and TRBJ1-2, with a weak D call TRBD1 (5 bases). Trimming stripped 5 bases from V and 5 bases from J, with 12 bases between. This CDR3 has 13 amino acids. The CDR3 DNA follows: TGTGCCAGCAGTCCTTCTGGGGGATATGGCTACACCTTC. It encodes CASSPSGGYGYTF.

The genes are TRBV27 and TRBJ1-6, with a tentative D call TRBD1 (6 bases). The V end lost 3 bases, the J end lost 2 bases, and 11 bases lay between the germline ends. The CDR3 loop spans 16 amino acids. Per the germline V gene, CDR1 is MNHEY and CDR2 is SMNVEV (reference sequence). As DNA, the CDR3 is TGTGCCAGCAGTTTGGGGGCACCACCCTATAATTCACCCCTCCACTTT. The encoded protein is CASSLGAPPYNSPLHF.

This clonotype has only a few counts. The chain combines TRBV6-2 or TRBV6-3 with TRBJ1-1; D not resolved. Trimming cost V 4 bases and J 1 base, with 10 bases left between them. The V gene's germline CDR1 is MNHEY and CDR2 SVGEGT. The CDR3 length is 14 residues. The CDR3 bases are TGTGCCAGCAGTTCCAAGGAACCGAACACTGAAGCTTTCTTT. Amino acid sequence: CASSSKEPNTEAFF.

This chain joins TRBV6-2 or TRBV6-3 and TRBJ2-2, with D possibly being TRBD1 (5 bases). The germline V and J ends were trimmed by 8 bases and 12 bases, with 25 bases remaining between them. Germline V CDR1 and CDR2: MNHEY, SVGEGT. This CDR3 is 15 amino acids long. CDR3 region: CASSYQGPRDVKLFF. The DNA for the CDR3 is TGTGCCAGCTCCTACCAGGGCCCACGCGACGTCAAGCTGTTTTTT.

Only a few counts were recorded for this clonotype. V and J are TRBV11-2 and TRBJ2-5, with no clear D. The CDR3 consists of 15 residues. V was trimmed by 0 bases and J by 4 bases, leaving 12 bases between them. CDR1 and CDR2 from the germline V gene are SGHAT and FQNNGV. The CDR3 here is CASSLESRPRETQYF. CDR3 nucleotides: TGTGCCAGCAGCTTAGAGTCCCGGCCCCGAGAGACCCAGTACTTC.

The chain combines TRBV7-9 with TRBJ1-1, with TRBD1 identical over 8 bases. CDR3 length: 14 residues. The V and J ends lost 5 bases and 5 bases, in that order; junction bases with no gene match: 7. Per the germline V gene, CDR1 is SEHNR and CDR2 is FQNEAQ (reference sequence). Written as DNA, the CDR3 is TGTGCCAGCAGCCCCGGACAGGGTTGGACTGAAGCTTTCTTT. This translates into CASSPGQGWTEAFF.

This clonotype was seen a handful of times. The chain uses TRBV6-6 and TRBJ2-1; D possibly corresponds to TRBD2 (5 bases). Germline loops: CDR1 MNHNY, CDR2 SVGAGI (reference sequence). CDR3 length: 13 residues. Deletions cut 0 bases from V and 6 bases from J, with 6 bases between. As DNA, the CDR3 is TGTGCCAGCAGTTACTCGGGGAGCAATGAGCAGTTCTTC. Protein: CASSYSGSNEQFF.

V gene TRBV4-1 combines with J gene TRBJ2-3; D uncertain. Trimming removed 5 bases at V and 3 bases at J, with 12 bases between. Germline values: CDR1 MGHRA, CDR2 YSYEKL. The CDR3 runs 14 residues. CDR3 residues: CASSVLESTDTQYF. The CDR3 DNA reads TGCGCCAGCAGCGTACTCGAATCAACAGATACGCAGTATTTT.

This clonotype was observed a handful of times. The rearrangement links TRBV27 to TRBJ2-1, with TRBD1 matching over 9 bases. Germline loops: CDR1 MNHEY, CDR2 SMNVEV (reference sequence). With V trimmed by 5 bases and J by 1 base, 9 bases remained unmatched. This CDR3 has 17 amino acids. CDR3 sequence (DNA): TGTGCCAGCAGTAGACCGGACAGGGGACCTTCCTACAATGAGCAGTTCTTC. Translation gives CASSRPDRGPSYNEQFF.

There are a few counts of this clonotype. CDR3 loop: CASSDSGGASEQFF. The CDR3 nucleotides are TGTGCCAGCAGTGATTCCGGGGGGGCCAGTGAGCAGTTCTTC. V gene TRBV2 combines with J gene TRBJ2-1, with 8 positions matching TRBD2. The germline gives CDR1 SNHLY, CDR2 FYNNEI. With 3 bases clipped from V and 9 bases from J, the junction kept 7 bases outside the gene matches. The length of the CDR3 is 14 residues.